The next 27 T cell receptor beta chains were all read from a single sample in a study of Graves' ophthalmopathy and Graves' hyperthyroidism (dated by TCRdb to 2016 to 2019). This sample was sequenced with an Illumina HiSeq 2000. For repertoire sequencing, the TCR beta CDR3 regions were amplified from RNA transcripts. The first round was an RT-PCR using HTBI primers with the Qiagen OneStep RT-PCR kit, and this first round was followed by a second-round multiplex PCR, then size selection and purification. Through fastp at Q25 and MiXCR, TCRdb rebuilt clones from the public reads, retaining in-frame beta chains. Under each unique CDR3 protein, matching rows form one entry showing the most common genes and DNA. For this sample the table gives under 800,000 distinct CDR3 sequences, of which 20% to 25% were detected only once. Of the sample, approximately 6.9% is held by the ten largest clones. Source material: peripheral blood. These receptors originate from a woman between 18 and 29 years old with stable Graves' hyperthyroidism. Some clones in this sample may be carry-over from other donors' samples. Donor details come from another sample of the same person, matched by shared clones.

This clonotype occurred many times. The CDR3 coding sequence is TGTGCCAGCAGTTACGTGGCAACTGGGGCCAACGTCCTGACTTTC. Residues: CASSYVATGANVLTF. The chain recombines TRBV6-5 with TRBJ2-6; D is ambiguous. The CDR3 length is 15 residues. Germline loops: CDR1 MNHEY, CDR2 SVGAGI. Between the trimmed V and J ends, which lost 2 bases and 2 bases, there was a span of 7 bases.

The rearrangement links TRBV20-1 to TRBJ2-2; 15 bases match TRBD2. V was pared by 2 bases and J by 4 bases, with 5 bases of the junction left unmatched. The CDR3 contains 17 residues. Germline V gene data show CDR1 as DFQATT and CDR2 as SNEGSKA (reference sequence). The CDR3 nucleotides are TGCAGTGCTAGACCGGGACTAGCGGGAGGAAGCACCGGGGAGCTGTTTTTT. Amino acids: CSARPGLAGGSTGELFF.

As to this clonotype: It may be a read error: a sequence one base away is much more abundant. The conserved closing phenylalanine or tryptophan is absent in this CDR3, likely reflecting a read error. In DNA form, the CDR3 reads TGTGCCAGCAGCTTAGAGGGACAGTTCTATGGCTACACCTAC. It encodes CASSLEGQFYGYTY. The V gene is TRBV7-2, the J gene TRBJ1-2; the match to TRBD1 covers 7 bases. CDR3 length equals 14 residues. From germline, CDR1 is SGHTA and CDR2 FQGNSA. J gave up 4 bases and V 1 base, and 3 bases lay outside the gene matches.

The chain combines TRBV2 with TRBJ2-5, with 11 bases that match TRBD1. CDR3 length equals 15 residues. Germline V gene data show CDR1 as SNHLY and CDR2 as FYNNEI. The V gene end was trimmed by 6 bases and the J gene end by 5 bases; junction bases not matched to a gene: 8. CDR3 DNA sequence: TGTGCCAGCAGCCTGGACAGGGGGCGATGGGAGACCCAGTACTTC. As protein: CASSLDRGRWETQYF.

This clonotype was recorded at least ten times. The chain couples TRBV11-3 to TRBJ2-5; TRBD2 aligns across 11 bases. This CDR3 has 16 residues. Germline CDR1 reads SGHNT; CDR2 reads YENEEA. Trimming removed 5 bases from V and 3 bases from J; junction bases left unmatched: 8. CDR3 sequence (DNA): TGTGCCAGCAGCCAGGACGGACTAGCGGGTAAAGAGACCCAGTACTTC. Protein: CASSQDGLAGKETQYF. The entire variable domain, with the rest obtained from reference TRBV11-3 and TRBJ2-5, is as follows: EAGVVQSPRYKIIEKKQPVAFWCNPISGHNTLYWYLQNLGQGPELLIRYENEEAVDDSQLPKDRFSAERLKGVDSTLKIQPAELGDSAVYLCASSQDGLAGKETQYFGPGTRLLVL.

This clonotype has a count of ten or more. The rearrangement links TRBV28 to TRBJ1-1; no clear D. Germline V gene lookup returns CDR1 MDHEN and CDR2 SYDVKM. The CDR3 has 15 residues. The V end lost 4 bases, the J end lost 2 bases, and 14 bases lay between the germline ends. The CDR3 loop is CASSSPARKNTEAFF. CDR3 nucleotides: TGTGCCAGCAGTTCGCCGGCGAGGAAAAACACTGAAGCTTTCTTT.

At least ten counts were recorded for this clonotype. The chain has TRBV24-1 and TRBJ2-5; 12 nucleotides agree with TRBD1. Germline V CDR1 and CDR2: KGHDR, SFDVKD. After removal of 4 bases from V and 6 bases from J, the junction contained 5 bases not matched to a gene. The CDR3 runs to 15 residues. The CDR3 reads CATSDPGTGGQTQYF. The CDR3 bases are TGTGCCACCAGTGACCCGGGGACAGGGGGCCAGACCCAGTACTTC.

The rearrangement links TRBV25-1 to TRBJ2-2, with TRBD1 identical over 10 bases. Germline values: CDR1 MGHDK, CDR2 SYGVNS. CDR3 length equals 15 residues. Trimming removed 6 bases from V and 2 bases from J; junction bases left unmatched: 3. This chain's CDR3 is CASRRDRGNTGELFF. The CDR3, as DNA: TGTGCCAGCAGAAGGGACAGGGGTAACACCGGGGAGCTGTTTTTT.

This clonotype was seen only a few times. The chain joins TRBV29-1 to TRBJ1-5; D perhaps matches TRBD1 (5 bases). This CDR3 spans 14 amino acids. Germline CDR1 and CDR2: SQVTM and ANQGSEA. Trimming took off 4 bases at V and 7 bases at J, with 17 bases between the two ends. The CDR3 bases are TGCAGCGTTGGGGGGAACAGCCCGGGGCAGCCCCAGCATTTT. Amino acid sequence: CSVGGNSPGQPQHF.

This clonotype has at least ten counts. This chain connects TRBV6-5 to TRBJ2-6; D is perhaps TRBD1 (6 bases). Per the germline V gene, CDR1 is MNHEY and CDR2 is SVGAGI. V dropped 2 bases and J dropped 0 bases, with 8 bases sitting between them. The CDR3 covers 16 residues. The CDR3 here is CASSYGTNSGANVLTF. The CDR3 region has the DNA TGTGCCAGCAGTTACGGGACAAACTCTGGGGCCAACGTCCTGACTTTC.

The chain is built from TRBV6-1 and TRBJ1-5; D may be TRBD1 (6 bases). Germline V gene data show CDR1 as MNHNS and CDR2 as SASEGT. CDR3 size: 16 residues. Trimming took off 2 bases at V and 8 bases at J, with 19 bases between the two ends. The CDR3 reads CASSETTGTWVEPQHF. CDR3 sequence (DNA): TGTGCCAGCAGTGAAACTACAGGGACTTGGGTTGAGCCCCAGCATTTT.

Concerning this clonotype itself: This could be a read error, since a much larger clone is one nucleotide away. CDR3 residues: CASIEDTGGTGANVLTF. The CDR3 DNA is TGTGCCAGCATTGAAGACACAGGGGGCACTGGGGCCAACGTCCTGACTTTC. The rearrangement joins TRBV6-1 to TRBJ2-6; 9 bases fit TRBD1. The CDR3 length is 17 residues. Germline V gene lookup returns CDR1 MNHNS and CDR2 SASEGT.

V gene TRBV15 combines with J gene TRBJ2-5; perhaps D is TRBD1 or TRBD2 (6 bases each). CDR1 is LNHNV and CDR2 is YYDKDF in the germline V gene (reference sequence). The CDR3 extends over 15 amino acids. Trimming removed 4 bases from V and 4 bases from J, with 16 bases in between. Here the CDR3 reads CATSNFRGVRETQYF. CDR3 DNA sequence: TGTGCCACCAGCAATTTTAGGGGGGTTCGAGAGACCCAGTACTTC.

This clonotype showed up many times. The genes are TRBV6-5 and TRBJ2-5; weak D call: TRBD1 (7 bases). Trimming pared 0 bases from V and 5 bases from J, leaving 10 bases between. CDR3 length: 14 residues. Germline V lookup: CDR1 MNHEY, CDR2 SVGAGI. CDR3 coding DNA: TGTGCCAGCAGTTACTCCCCAGGGGGGGAGACCCAGTACTTC. It translates to CASSYSPGGETQYF.

This clonotype was counted a few times. V and J are TRBV28 and TRBJ2-5; the D gene is possibly TRBD2 (6 bases). The CDR3 sequence is 15 residues long. Trimming removed 6 bases from V and 1 base from J, with 15 bases in between. The germline gives CDR1 MDHEN, CDR2 SYDVKM. CDR3 protein: CASSAPGLPQETQYF. The CDR3 DNA sequence: TGTGCCAGCAGCGCGCCGGGACTCCCCCAAGAGACCCAGTACTTC. The full variable domain, with the rest looked up from reference TRBV28 and TRBJ2-5, is DVKVTQSSRYLVKRTGEKVFLECVQDMDHENMFWYRQDPGLGLRLIYFSYDVKMKEKGDIPEGYSVSREKKERFSLILESASTNQTSMYLCASSAPGLPQETQYFGPGTRLLVL.

This clonotype was seen ten or more times. The chain joins TRBV2 to TRBJ1-5; D might be TRBD1 (6 bases). The CDR3 is 16 residues long. Germline V gives CDR1 SNHLY, CDR2 FYNNEI. The V end lost 7 bases, the J end lost 0 bases, and 16 bases lay between the germline ends. The CDR3 DNA reads as TGTGCCAGCACCAGACAGGAGCCACTTAGCAATCAGCCCCAGCATTTT. It yields the protein CASTRQEPLSNQPQHF.

This clonotype was detected only a few times. V usage is TRBV4-1 and J usage is TRBJ2-7, with 11 bases fitting TRBD2. V was pared by 8 bases and J by 4 bases, with 7 bases of the junction left unmatched. The CDR3 sequence is 14 residues long. Germline CDR1 MGHRA, CDR2 YSYEKL. In DNA form, the CDR3 reads TGCGCCAGCGGAAGGACTAGCGGGTCTTACGAGCAGTACTTC. Its translation is CASGRTSGSYEQYF.

This clonotype showed up just once. Given the absence of the conserved phenylalanine or tryptophan at the CDR3 end, a read error is likely. No DNA is shown, since the ends of the CDR3 on it are uncertain; the CDR3 is the one TCRdb lists. The rearrangement uses TRBV20-1 and TRBJ1-1. CDR1 DFQATT and CDR2 SNEGSKA come from the germline V gene (reference sequence). The CDR3 extends over 14 residues, inclusive of both ends. The CDR3 loop reads CSARVGSGNTEACL.

Many counts were recorded for this clonotype. This chain connects TRBV12-3 or TRBV12-4 to TRBJ2-2, with TRBD1 as a possible D gene (5 bases). CDR3 length: 14 amino acids. V was trimmed by 1 base and J by 7 bases, leaving 10 bases between them. CDR3 sequence reads: CASSLDRLDGELFF. The DNA of the CDR3 is TGTGCCAGCAGTTTAGACAGGCTAGACGGGGAGCTGTTTTTT.

This clonotype was seen repeatedly, ten times or more. The chain carries TRBV27 and TRBJ2-2; 7 nucleotides align to TRBD2. Germline V gene sequence: CDR1 MNHEY, CDR2 SMNVEV (reference sequence). The CDR3 covers 15 residues. The ends lost 5 bases at V and 1 base at J; junction bases unmatched: 4. This chain's CDR3 is CASSLTSRNTGELFF. The DNA for the CDR3 is TGTGCCAGCAGTCTGACTAGCCGGAACACCGGGGAGCTGTTTTTT.

This clonotype was observed a few times. The chain combines TRBV2 with TRBJ2-2; tentative D call: TRBD2 (5 bases). The CDR3 is 15 residues long. Trimming stripped 5 bases from V and 0 bases from J, with 10 bases between. Germline lookup yields CDR1 SNHLY and CDR2 FYNNEI. Here the CDR3 DNA reads TGTGCCAGCAGTCCCGACTATCCGAACACCGGGGAGCTGTTTTTT. This encodes CASSPDYPNTGELFF.

This clonotype was counted at least ten times. The chain joins TRBV4-1 to TRBJ2-7; D may correspond to TRBD1 or TRBD2 (6 bases each). Germline CDR1 reads MGHRA; CDR2 reads YSYEKL. The CDR3 loop spans 16 amino acids. The V end lost 1 base, the J end lost 2 bases, and 15 bases lay between the germline ends. The CDR3 spells CASSQGGGSDTYEQYF. The CDR3 DNA reads TGCGCCAGCAGCCAAGGAGGGGGGTCCGATACCTACGAGCAGTACTTC.

The sample holds many counts of this clonotype. The chain combines TRBV12-3 or TRBV12-4 with TRBJ1-4; D gene ambiguous. This CDR3 is 15 amino acids long. The V end lost 1 base, the J end lost 4 bases, and 10 bases lay between the germline ends. The CDR3 DNA reads as TGTGCCAGCAGTTTAGGTTGGACGGTTAATGAAAAACTGTTTTTT. Protein product: CASSLGWTVNEKLFF.

This clonotype was seen more than once but under ten times. The V call is TRBV24-1, the J call TRBJ2-7, with TRBD1 matching 7 bases. CDR3 length equals 14 residues. Germline lookup yields CDR1 KGHDR and CDR2 SFDVKD. V was pared by 7 bases and J by 2 bases, with 7 bases of the junction left unmatched. The CDR3 loop reads CATSDRDWPYEQYF. Here the CDR3 DNA reads TGTGCCACCAGCGACAGGGATTGGCCCTACGAGCAGTACTTC.

This clonotype was observed many times. V usage is TRBV30 and J usage is TRBJ1-5, with 7 bases aligning to TRBD1. Trimming cost V 5 bases and J 3 bases; bases outside gene matches: 4. The CDR3 is 13 amino acids. Germline lookup yields CDR1 GTSNPN and CDR2 SVGIG (reference sequence). This chain's CDR3 is CAWGTVPNQPQHF. The CDR3 DNA is TGTGCCTGGGGGACAGTTCCCAATCAGCCCCAGCATTTT.

The V and J genes are TRBV6-2 or TRBV6-3 and TRBJ2-2; 13 positions match TRBD2. The CDR3 covers 14 residues. Per germline, CDR1 MNHEY and CDR2 SVGEGT. The J segment lost 4 bases and the V segment lost 10 bases, leaving 3 bases of the junction unmatched. CDR3 sequence (DNA): TGTGCCACGGGACTAGCGGGGTTCACCGGGGAGCTGTTTTTT. It yields the protein CATGLAGFTGELFF.

Many counts were recorded for this clonotype. The chain has TRBV6-2 or TRBV6-3 and TRBJ2-7; D remains ambiguous. V gave up 8 bases and J gave up 0 bases, with 14 bases separating them. The germline gives CDR1 MNHEY, CDR2 SVGEGT. CDR3 length: 14 residues. The CDR3 protein is CASQISGSSYEQYF. The DNA of the CDR3 is TGTGCCAGCCAGATTTCCGGATCCTCCTACGAGCAGTACTTC.